This TCR beta chain was recovered during a study of shared clonotypes between healthy human individuals. The count of this clone is one. Trimming cost V 10 bases and J 4 bases, with 15 bases left between them. Germline V gene data show CDR1 as SNHLY and CDR2 as FYNNEI. The length of the CDR3 is 13 residues. Running of the assay took place at deep level. The repertoire was sequenced with immunoSEQ multiplex PCR; TCRdb's copy has only in-frame clones and lacks some. Here the sample spans 2,500,000 or so clones, approximately 93% being singletons. The sample taken for sequencing was naive CD4+ T cells from PBMCs. Subset in this sample: CD45RA+ positively selected. This receptor was taken from a man aged 18 to 29 in good health. Some clones in this sample may be carry-over from other donors' samples. The rearrangement links TRBV2 to TRBJ2-3; D uncertain. The DNA of the CDR3 is TGTGCCACTCTTCAAAGCAAGCCAGATACGCAGTATTTT. It translates to CATLQSKPDTQYF.